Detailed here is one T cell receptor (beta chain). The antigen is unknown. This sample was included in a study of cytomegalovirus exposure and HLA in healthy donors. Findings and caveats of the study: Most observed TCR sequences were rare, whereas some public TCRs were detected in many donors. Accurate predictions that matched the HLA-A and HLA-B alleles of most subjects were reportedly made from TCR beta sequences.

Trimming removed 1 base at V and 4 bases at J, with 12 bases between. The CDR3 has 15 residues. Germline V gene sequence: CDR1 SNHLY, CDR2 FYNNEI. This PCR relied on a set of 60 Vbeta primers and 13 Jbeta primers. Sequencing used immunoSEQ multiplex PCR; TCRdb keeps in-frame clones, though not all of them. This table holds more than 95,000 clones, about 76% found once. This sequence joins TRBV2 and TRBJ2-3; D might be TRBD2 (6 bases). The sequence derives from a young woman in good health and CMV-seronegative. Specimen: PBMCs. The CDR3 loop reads CASSEGAGGPDTQYF. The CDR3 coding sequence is TGTGCCAGCAGTGAAGGGGCAGGAGGGCCAGATACGCAGTATTTT.